These 18 T cell receptor beta chains were sequenced from one sample in a study of blood T cell repertoires in COVID-19. The table came from immunoSEQ multiplex PCR; TCRdb's copy has only in-frame clones and leaves some out. The sample holds under 400,000 clones, roughly 86% seen once. Source material: PBMCs or T cells enriched from blood (not recorded which). Receptor source: a woman in her twenties or thirties who had been exposed to COVID-19.

This clone showed up just a few times. The rearrangement links TRBV29-1 to TRBJ2-2; TRBD1 might be the D (6 bases). The germline CDR1 and CDR2 sequences are SQVTM and ANQGSEA. V was shortened by 5 bases and J by 1 base, with 11 bases between the two germline ends. The CDR3 consists of 14 residues. CDR3 in DNA: TGCAGCGTTTGGGCCAGGGGGAACACCGGGGAGCTGTTTTTT. Residues: CSVWARGNTGELFF.

V gene TRBV24-1 combines with J gene TRBJ2-3, with D maybe TRBD2 (6 bases). Trimming removed 3 bases from V and 3 bases from J, with 12 bases in between. Germline loops: CDR1 KGHDR, CDR2 SFDVKD. The CDR3 contains 15 residues. For the CDR3, the DNA is TGTGCCACCAGTGATGGAGGGAGGTGGACAGATACGCAGTATTTT. Residues: CATSDGGRWTDTQYF.

V usage is TRBV2 and J usage is TRBJ1-1, with D maybe TRBD1 (5 bases). Per germline, CDR1 SNHLY and CDR2 FYNNEI. CDR3 length: 14 amino acids. Deletions cut 7 bases from V and 5 bases from J, with 17 bases between. For the CDR3, the DNA is TGTGCCAGCAAGTTGCAGGGTTCGTCAACTGAAGCTTTCTTT. This sequence encodes CASKLQGSSTEAFF.

The chain uses TRBV2 and TRBJ1-2; the match to TRBD1 covers 11 bases. CDR1 and CDR2 from the germline V gene are SNHLY and FYNNEI. The length of the CDR3 is 16 residues. Trimming at V came to 8 bases and at J to 6 bases, leaving 14 bases not matched to a gene. CDR3 in amino acids: CASGVLGTGGRDGYTF. The CDR3, as DNA: TGTGCCAGCGGTGTGCTTGGGACAGGGGGGCGTGATGGCTACACCTTC.

The V and J genes are TRBV29-1 and TRBJ1-1, with 10 bases aligning to TRBD1. Germline CDR1 is SQVTM and CDR2 is ANQGSEA. Unmatched junction bases numbered 9, after V lost 7 bases and J lost 10 bases. The CDR3 extends over 12 amino acids. The CDR3 DNA follows: TGCAGCGGGCTGGGACAGGGGTTAGGAGCTTTCTTT. This encodes CSGLGQGLGAFF.

The chain links TRBV7-9 to TRBJ2-7, with TRBD1 matching 10 bases. The CDR3 has 13 amino acids. V lost 4 bases, J lost 12 bases, and 9 bases stayed unmatched. Per the germline V gene, CDR1 is SEHNR and CDR2 is FQNEAQ (reference sequence). The CDR3 sequence is CASSSDRDRGRYF. In nucleotides, the CDR3 is TGTGCCAGCAGCTCCGACCGGGACAGGGGAAGGTACTTC.

The chain joins TRBV7-3 to TRBJ1-2; 11 nucleotides align to TRBD1. V lost 5 bases and J lost 6; bases outside the gene matches: 5. This CDR3 has 14 residues. The germline gives CDR1 SGHTA, CDR2 FQGTGA. This CDR3 reads CASSRDRGLDGYTF. The CDR3 DNA reads TGTGCCAGCAGCCGGGACAGGGGGTTGGATGGCTACACCTTC.

The chain combines TRBV29-1 with TRBJ1-4; TRBD1 is a possible D gene (5 bases). V dropped 3 bases and J dropped 8 bases, with 13 bases sitting between them. The length of the CDR3 is 13 residues. Germline CDR1 and CDR2: SQVTM and ANQGSEA. The CDR3 region is CSVEAREGEKLFF. CDR3 nucleotides: TGCAGCGTTGAGGCCAGGGAGGGCGAAAAACTGTTTTTT.

The V and J genes are TRBV28 and TRBJ1-5; D is possibly TRBD1 (6 bases). Germline V gene lookup returns CDR1 MDHEN and CDR2 SYDVKM. V lost 5 bases and J 5 bases, leaving 7 bases between the germline ends. The CDR3 spans 12 residues. CDR3 loop: CASSTGHQPQHF. The CDR3 coding sequence is TGTGCCAGCAGTACAGGGCATCAGCCCCAGCATTTT.

This chain uses TRBV27 with TRBJ1-5, with no clear D. V lost 2 bases and J lost 0, with 8 bases in between. This CDR3 region has 15 residues. Germline CDR1 is MNHEY and CDR2 is SMNVEV (reference sequence). DNA for the CDR3: TGTGCCAGCAGTTTAGTGCGTAGTAGCAATCAGCCCCAGCATTTT. Its translation is CASSLVRSSNQPQHF.

This rearrangement joins TRBV28 to TRBJ2-7, with 8 bases lining up with TRBD1. V trimming: 2 bases; J trimming: 12 bases; junction bases outside the gene matches: 15. Looked up from germline, CDR1 is MDHEN and CDR2 is SYDVKM. This CDR3 contains 15 residues. The CDR3 reads CASSLLSGTGLFLYF. The CDR3, as DNA: TGTGCCAGCAGTTTACTTTCCGGGACAGGCCTCTTTCTGTACTTC.

The V call is TRBV4-1, the J call TRBJ2-7; TRBD2 might be the D (5 bases). The CDR3 is made up of 17 amino acids. Trimming left V 4 bases short and J 0 bases short, with 19 bases between. The germline V gene has CDR1 MGHRA and CDR2 YSYEKL. In DNA, the CDR3 is TGCGCCAGCAGCCCGGCGGGTCGACCCACGAGCTCCTACGAGCAGTACTTC. It encodes CASSPAGRPTSSYEQYF.

A single count supports this clone. The chain has TRBV11-2 and TRBJ2-1; TRBD2 matches at 9 bases. V lost 0 bases, J lost 2 bases, and 8 bases stayed unmatched. Germline CDR1 is SGHAT and CDR2 is FQNNGV. The CDR3 totals 18 residues. CDR3 sequence (DNA): TGTGCCAGCAGCTTAGACCCGCCGGGACTAGCTACCTACAATGAGCAGTTCTTC. Amino acid sequence: CASSLDPPGLATYNEQFF.

The V call is TRBV11-2, the J call TRBJ2-1; D might be TRBD2 (6 bases). The CDR3 sequence is 14 residues long. CDR1 is SGHAT and CDR2 is FQNNGV in the germline V gene. The V end was cut by 5 bases, the J end by 5 bases, with 13 bases between. Here the CDR3 DNA reads TGTGCCAGCAGCCTGGGGCGGAGGGACAATGAGCAGTTCTTC. It codes for CASSLGRRDNEQFF.

V is TRBV4-2 and J is TRBJ2-5; no firm D call. From germline, CDR1 is LGHNA and CDR2 YNFKEQ. V was pared by 0 bases and J by 1 base, with 9 bases between. The CDR3 covers 15 residues. DNA for the CDR3: TGTGCCAGCAGCCAAGATTTGCGGATCCAAGAGACCCAGTACTTC. This encodes CASSQDLRIQETQYF.

A single count supports this clone. The genes are TRBV30 and TRBJ2-1; 10 positions match TRBD2. Germline assignment: CDR1 GTSNPN and CDR2 SVGIG (reference sequence). There are 14 residues in the CDR3. V lost 4 bases to trimming and J lost 7 bases; unmatched junction nucleotides: 7. The CDR3 DNA is TGTGCCTGGACCCCCGGACTAGCGGTAAATGAGCAGTTCTTC. Translation gives CAWTPGLAVNEQFF.

The chain combines TRBV28 with TRBJ1-4; D not resolved. Germline CDR1 reads MDHEN; CDR2 reads SYDVKM. CDR3 length: 14 residues. The V end lost 6 bases, the J end lost 2 bases, and 10 bases lay between the germline ends. As DNA, the CDR3 is TGTGCCAGCAGCCCGTTTGTTACTAATGAAAAACTGTTTTTT. The encoded protein is CASSPFVTNEKLFF.

The CDR3 sequence is CASSRTGLNTEAFF. CDR3 sequence (DNA): TGTGCCAGCAGCCGGACAGGGCTGAACACTGAAGCTTTCTTT. The V and J genes are TRBV7-8 and TRBJ1-1, with TRBD1 identical over 8 bases. The germline V gene has CDR1 SGHVS and CDR2 FQNEAQ. Trimming cost V 5 bases and J 0 bases; bases outside gene matches: 2. This CDR3 comprises 14 residues.